This TCR beta chain is drawn from a study of shared clonotypes between healthy human individuals. Across the study: Each donor contributed plates that comprised three CD4 naive, three CD4 memory, two CD8 naive and one CD8 memory.

Terminally differentiated effector memory CD45RA+ cells were excluded from the naive CD8 cells, which were CD45RO-negative and positively selected for CCR7. Losses at the gene ends were 0 bases for V and 8 bases for J; bases not matched to a gene: 2. The CDR3 contains 13 residues. Germline V gene lookup returns CDR1 SGHDT and CDR2 YYEEEE. Produced via immunoSEQ multiplex PCR; TCRdb's table is partial and in-frame only. In the table there are around 550,000 clones, approximately 95% of which are singletons. As to this clone: Its antigen is as yet unknown.

Study-level results: Against clonotypes common to all four donors, non-shared ones had lower generation probabilities. Across subsets, estimated richness was generally greater for naive than for memory populations. Across a handful of donors, naive CD4 shared 5% to 6%, naive CD8 around 3.5%, memory CD4 roughly 2.3%, memory CD8 0.4%.

The sample was naive CD8+ T cells sorted from blood. The sequence was collected from a woman aged 25 to 39 in good health. The chain joins TRBV5-6 to TRBJ2-1; the match to TRBD2 covers 7 bases. CDR3 loop: CASSLGGSDEQFF. The CDR3 bases are TGTGCCAGCAGCTTGGGCGGGAGCGATGAGCAGTTCTTC.